This TCR beta chain was sequenced during a study of CD8+ T cells in alopecia areata. Study-level background: Treated patients were given oral tofacitinib, which was dosed at 5 to 10 mg twice daily.

Stated treatment: oral pan-JAK inhibitor, 5-10 mg twice daily. RNA, once extracted, was reverse transcribed into cDNA for use as the sequencing template. Only in-frame clones appear in the TCRdb table, and some are missing; sequencing was by immunoSEQ multiplex PCR. Of 100,000 to 150,000 clones listed, 58% are singletons. CDR1 is MNHEY, CDR2 SMNVEV, per germline (reference sequence). V lost 0 bases, J lost 7 bases, and 7 bases lay in between. This CDR3 has 12 residues. This rearrangement joins TRBV27 to TRBJ2-7; no clear D gene. The sequencing here drew on CD8+ T cells sorted from blood, taken at week 4, from a patient treated with tofacitinib. The source is a human donor with alopecia areata. CDR3 nucleotides: TGTGCCAGCAGTTTATCCCCCGGGGAGCAGTACTTC. Translation gives CASSLSPGEQYF.